The source of this TCR beta chain is a study of blood T cells in healthy people across ages. Together with a sample-barcoded 5' primer, a J-beta primer mix was included in a second PCR lasting roughly 6 to 12 cycles. MiXCR was run by TCRdb on the 5' RACE reads, yielding one entry per CDR3 protein. The sample contains hundreds of thousands of distinct CDR3 sequences, over 40% of which appear only once. Unmatched junction bases numbered 11, after V lost 5 bases and J lost 2 bases. The germline CDR1 and CDR2 sequences are MDHEN and SYDVKM. This CDR3 spans 16 amino acids. In this sample, this clonotype turned up once.

J is TRBJ1-2 and V is TRBV28, with 7 bases aligning to TRBD1. This TCR was recovered from a woman aged 80 or older in good health. Input material: blood. The CDR3 here is CASSKQTDRANYGYTF. In DNA form, the CDR3 reads TGTGCCAGCAGTAAACAAACCGACAGGGCCAACTATGGCTACACCTTC.